Sequencing of this T cell receptor (beta chain) was carried out in a study of T cells and Merkel cell carcinoma outcomes. TCRdb keeps only in-frame clones here, not all; method: immunoSEQ multiplex PCR. The sample has some 19,000 clones; 82% are singletons. Germline V gene lookup returns CDR1 SNHLY and CDR2 FYNNEI. V was cut by 6 bases and J by 3 bases, with 30 bases left in between. This CDR3 has 19 amino acids. The gene calls are TRBV2 and TRBJ2-7; D uncertain. Input material: tumor tissue from Merkel cell carcinoma. The receptor's source is a human donor with Merkel cell carcinoma. CDR3 DNA sequence: TGTGCCAGCAGCGCCTTTCGCTACCGCTTGGGCCTCTGGGGCTACGAGCAGTACTTC. It specifies CASSAFRYRLGLWGYEQYF. The full variable domain, rest sourced from reference TRBV2 and TRBJ2-7, is EPEVTQTPSHQVTQMGQEVILRCVPISNHLYFYWYRQILGQKVEFLVSFYNNEISEKSEIFDDQFSVERPDGSNFTLKIRSTKLEDSAMYFCASSAFRYRLGLWGYEQYFGPGTRLTVT.